A single sample is the source of the 6 T cell receptor beta chains below, sequenced in a study of control samples from healthy donors and cancer patients. The assay was immunoSEQ multiplex PCR, and TCRdb's table has in-frame clones only and misses some. The sample lists just over 30,000 clones, approximately 94% occurring once. The sequencing input was blood. The receptors shown here come from a man in his fifties or sixties in good health.

The genes are TRBV2 and TRBJ2-3; a possible D gene is TRBD2 (6 bases). The CDR3 totals 16 residues. V shed 7 bases and J shed 5 bases, with 22 bases lying between them. CDR1 SNHLY and CDR2 FYNNEI come from the germline V gene. The chain's CDR3 is CASTGLSGSLEDTQYF. CDR3 sequence (DNA): TGTGCCAGCACTGGTCTCTCCGGGAGCCTAGAAGATACGCAGTATTTT.

The chain joins TRBV18 to TRBJ1-5; 7 bases are shared with TRBD1. Germline V lookup: CDR1 KGHSH, CDR2 LQKENI. V lost 1 base to trimming and J lost 4 bases; unmatched junction nucleotides: 7. The CDR3 is 16 amino acids. The CDR3 is CASSPQGAGYNQPQHF. In DNA, the CDR3 is TGTGCCAGCTCACCACAGGGGGCAGGGTATAATCAGCCCCAGCATTTT.

The rearrangement links TRBV6-5 to TRBJ1-1; D perhaps matches TRBD1 (5 bases). V lost 9 bases to trimming and J lost 3 bases, with 20 bases between them. The CDR3 contains 15 residues. CDR1 and CDR2 (germline): MNHEY, SVGAGI. CDR3 sequence reads: CARGAQAGGDTEAFF. CDR3 sequence (DNA): TGTGCCAGAGGAGCGCAGGCGGGAGGGGACACTGAAGCTTTCTTT.

The chain uses TRBV12-2 and TRBJ1-2. TRBV12-2 has pseudogene status. CDR3 size: 14 residues. CDR3 residues: CASRLSLGLSGYTF. The DNA of the CDR3 is TGTGCAAGTCGCTTATCTTTAGGACTGTCTGGCTACACCTTC.

The chain joins TRBV7-9 to TRBJ2-5, with D perhaps being TRBD1 or TRBD2 (5 bases each). The germline CDR1 and CDR2 sequences are SEHNR and FQNEAQ (reference sequence). Trimming cost V 4 bases and J 5 bases, with 14 bases left between them. This CDR3 has 14 residues. As DNA, the CDR3 is TGTGCCAGCAGCTGGAGAGGGGCCCCGGAGACCCAGTACTTC. As protein: CASSWRGAPETQYF.

The J gene is TRBJ2-2, the V gene TRBV12-3 or TRBV12-4; D possibly uses TRBD1 or TRBD2 (6 bases each). CDR3 length: 13 amino acids. Trimming stripped 4 bases from V and 8 bases from J, with 11 bases between. The CDR3 DNA sequence: TGTGCCAGCAGTTACAGGGAGGTAGGGGAGCTGTTTTTT. It codes for CASSYREVGELFF.